Shown below are 19 T cell receptor beta chains from a single sample sequenced in a study of cytomegalovirus exposure and HLA in healthy donors. The PCR had 60 Vbeta and 13 Jbeta primers. The protocol was immunoSEQ multiplex PCR, while the TCRdb copy is restricted to in-frame clones and leaves out a portion. The repertoire holds 130,000 to 150,000 clones, with less than 10% as singletons. The sample consisted of PBMCs. Receptors originate from a male donor in good health and CMV-seronegative.

This clone was seen a handful of times. The rearrangement uses TRBV2 and TRBJ2-4, with 7 bases matching TRBD2. This CDR3 contains 14 residues. Germline-derived CDR1 and CDR2 are SNHLY and FYNNEI. The CDR3 loop is CASGGGAIKNIQYF. The CDR3 coding sequence is TGTGCATCGGGGGGAGGGGCGATAAAAAACATTCAGTACTTC.

The chain has TRBV30 and TRBJ1-2; D is ambiguous. The V gene lost 0 bases and the J gene lost 6 bases, with 8 bases spanning the gap. CDR1 GTSNPN and CDR2 SVGIG come from the germline V gene (reference sequence). CDR3 size: 12 residues. The chain's CDR3 is CAWSVWGDGYTF. The CDR3 DNA follows: TGTGCCTGGAGTGTGTGGGGAGATGGCTACACCTTC.

Comments on this clone: Other DNA variants within this sample encode the same CDR3. The chain joins TRBV19 to TRBJ1-4, with 9 bases that match TRBD1. The CDR3 extends over 16 amino acids. After removal of 6 bases from V and 1 base from J, the junction contained 6 bases not matched to a gene. Per the germline V gene, CDR1 is LNHDA and CDR2 is SQIVND (reference sequence). The CDR3 loop is CASSSGQGRTNEKLFF. The CDR3, as DNA: TGTGCCAGTAGCTCGGGACAGGGTCGAACTAATGAAAAACTGTTTTTT.

This clone has more than one count but fewer than ten. V is TRBV7-2 and J is TRBJ1-1; tentative D call: TRBD1 (6 bases). V dropped 2 bases and J dropped 9 bases, with 16 bases sitting between them. Germline CDR1 SGHTA, CDR2 FQGNSA. The CDR3 contains 14 residues. The CDR3: CASSLQAPTGQAFF. For the CDR3, the DNA is TGTGCCAGCAGCTTACAGGCTCCGACAGGCCAAGCTTTCTTT.

This chain links TRBV11-3 with TRBJ2-7, with a weak D call TRBD2 (6 bases). The germline V gene encodes CDR1 SGHNT and CDR2 YENEEA. This CDR3 is 14 amino acids long. Trimming cost V 5 bases and J 0 bases, with 11 bases left between them. In DNA form, the CDR3 reads TGTGCCAGCAGCCGCCGGGACTTCTCCTACGAGCAGTACTTC. It translates to CASSRRDFSYEQYF.

This clone was detected a few times. The rearrangement joins TRBV4-3 to TRBJ2-1, with D possibly matching TRBD2 (6 bases). Trimming took off 0 bases at V and 8 bases at J, with 23 bases between the two ends. The CDR3 sequence is 18 residues long. Germline CDR1 is LGHNA and CDR2 is YSLEER. As DNA, the CDR3 is TGCGCCAGCAGCCAAGAGGACTACCGGGCAGGGTTCGTAGATGAGCAGTTCTTC. This gives the protein CASSQEDYRAGFVDEQFF.

This chain uses TRBV5-1 with TRBJ1-2; no reliable D call. This CDR3 spans 14 amino acids. Trimming pared 4 bases from V and 6 bases from J, leaving 16 bases between. Germline V CDR1 and CDR2: SGHRS, YFSETQ. The CDR3 nucleotides are TGCGCCAGCAGCGCCCCGTCGGAGACCCATGGCTACACCTTC. It specifies CASSAPSETHGYTF.

This chain joins TRBV27 and TRBJ1-6; 8 bases line up with TRBD1. The CDR3 runs to 14 residues. The germline gives CDR1 MNHEY, CDR2 SMNVEV (reference sequence). The ends lost 6 bases at V and 7 bases at J; junction bases unmatched: 5. As DNA, the CDR3 is TGTGCCAGCAGCCGGACAGGGCTAAATTCACCCCTCCACTTT. This encodes CASSRTGLNSPLHF.

V is TRBV4-3 and J is TRBJ1-2, with TRBD1 as a possible D gene (5 bases). The CDR3 loop spans 13 amino acids. V was clipped by 3 bases and J by 5 bases, with 10 bases between them. Germline CDR1 and CDR2: LGHNA and YSLEER. The CDR3 DNA sequence: TGCGCCAGCAGCCAGCGACGGGGGTATGGCTACACCTTC. This codes for CASSQRRGYGYTF.

The genes are TRBV28 and TRBJ1-1; weak D call: TRBD1 (6 bases). V lost 6 bases and J lost 1, with 15 bases in between. CDR1 MDHEN and CDR2 SYDVKM come from the germline V gene. This CDR3 has 15 residues. In DNA form, the CDR3 reads TGTGCCAGCAGCATCCTACAGGGTTGGAACACTGAAGCTTTCTTT. This encodes CASSILQGWNTEAFF.

The chain is built from TRBV6-5 and TRBJ2-7; the D is unclear. Germline CDR1 MNHEY, CDR2 SVGAGI. There are 12 residues in the CDR3. The V end lost 6 bases, the J end lost 3 bases, and 9 bases lay between the germline ends. This CDR3 is CASSNSGYEQYF. CDR3 nucleotides: TGTGCCAGCAGCAACAGTGGCTACGAGCAGTACTTC.

V gene TRBV27 combines with J gene TRBJ1-2; 8 bases fit TRBD1. Per germline, CDR1 MNHEY and CDR2 SMNVEV (reference sequence). This CDR3 has 14 residues. Unmatched junction bases numbered 5, after V lost 6 bases and J lost 2 bases. CDR3 amino acids: CASSKAGGNYGYTF. CDR3 bases: TGTGCCAGCAGCAAGGCAGGGGGCAACTATGGCTACACCTTC.

Comment on this clone: Its ends do not fully match the called genes, so a read error is possible. This chain uses TRBV5-5 with TRBJ2-5; 9 bases map to TRBD2. The CDR3 runs 15 residues. The germline gives CDR1 SGHKS, CDR2 YYEKEE (reference sequence). The CDR3 bases are TGTGCCAGCAGCTTGCGGCGGGAGGGTCGAGAGGCCCAGTACTTC. This gives the protein CASSLRREGREAQYF.

The chain couples TRBV7-9 to TRBJ2-2; 7 bases fit TRBD2. Per germline, CDR1 SEHNR and CDR2 FQNEAQ (reference sequence). The CDR3 consists of 17 residues. The J segment lost 1 base and the V segment lost 0 bases, leaving 5 bases of the junction unmatched. Written as DNA, the CDR3 is TGTGCCAGCAGCTTAGCGGCGTGGGGGGGGAACACCGGGGAGCTGTTTTTT. Residues: CASSLAAWGGNTGELFF.

The chain carries TRBV19 and TRBJ2-3; 13 positions agree with TRBD2. V trimming: 6 bases; J trimming: 2 bases; junction bases outside the gene matches: 8. Germline CDR1 reads LNHDA; CDR2 reads SQIVND (reference sequence). The CDR3 has 17 amino acids. CDR3 sequence: CASRNGLAGDDTDTQYF. In DNA, the CDR3 is TGTGCCAGTAGAAACGGACTAGCGGGAGATGACACAGATACGCAGTATTTT.

This clone was counted once. An end of the junction does not agree with germline; a read error may underlie this. V gene TRBV10-3 combines with J gene TRBJ1-4, with unresolved D. This CDR3 has 16 residues. The germline gives CDR1 ENHRY, CDR2 SYGVKD. CDR3 DNA sequence: TGTGCCATCAGTGAGTCGTCGGGGTTTACTAATGAAAAACTGCTTTTT. Its protein product is CAISESSGFTNEKLLF.

This clone was recorded a few times. CDR3 nucleotides: TGTGCCAGTAGTAAGGCTGAGGAAACCTACAATGAGCAGTTCTTC. This sequence encodes CASSKAEETYNEQFF. The chain links TRBV19 to TRBJ2-1, with D uncertain. The CDR3 is made up of 15 amino acids. Germline V gene lookup returns CDR1 LNHDA and CDR2 SQIVND (reference sequence). Trimming pared 4 bases from V and 2 bases from J, leaving 12 bases between.

This clone was counted between two and nine times. The chain joins TRBV6-1 to TRBJ1-5, with 10 bases fitting TRBD1. The CDR3 sequence is 16 residues long. The J segment lost 6 bases and the V segment lost 2 bases, leaving 7 bases of the junction unmatched. The germline CDR1 and CDR2 sequences are MNHNS and SASEGT. CDR3 sequence (DNA): TGTGCCAGCAGTGAACACCGGACAGGGGGAGGTCAGCCCCAGCATTTT. Translated, it gives CASSEHRTGGGQPQHF.

A few counts support this clone. The rearrangement links TRBV4-3 to TRBJ1-1; D possibly corresponds to TRBD1 (6 bases). Germline lookup yields CDR1 LGHNA and CDR2 YSLEER. The CDR3 runs 17 residues. Deletions cut 0 bases from V and 1 base from J, with 15 bases between. The DNA of the CDR3 is TGCGCCAGCAGCCAAGATCCAGCAGGACAGACGAACACTGAAGCTTTCTTT. It specifies CASSQDPAGQTNTEAFF.